This passage covers 29 T cell receptor beta chains from one sample sequenced in a study of vaccination effects on CD4 cells after COVID-19. The assay was immunoSEQ multiplex PCR, and TCRdb's table has in-frame clones only and misses some. The table lists 84,000 or so clones, under 80% of them singletons. Expansion with viral peptide pools was applied to antigen-specific CD4+ T cells by the ViraFEST assay prior to sequencing. Subsequent to roughly 9 days of culture, CD4+ T cells were isolated. Two doses of either BNT162b2 or mRNA-1273 were given to each participant. These TCRs' antigens remain unknown. Sequencing was performed on CD4+ T cells from PBMCs cultured with HCoV-OC43 spike peptides, taken after COVID-19 vaccination. Subset specified: HCoV-OC43 spike overlapping peptide pool stimulation. Receptors were obtained from a human donor who received a COVID-19 vaccine.

The chain joins TRBV24-1 to TRBJ2-5; D remains ambiguous. Germline V CDR1 and CDR2: KGHDR, SFDVKD. Trimming stripped 3 bases from V and 2 bases from J, with 6 bases between. The CDR3 loop spans 13 amino acids. CDR3 loop: CATSDGGQETQYF. The CDR3 bases are TGTGCCACCAGTGATGGTGGGCAAGAGACCCAGTACTTC.

The gene calls are TRBV4-1 and TRBJ1-2; possible D gene TRBD1, 6 bases. The CDR3 length is 16 residues. Germline V lookup: CDR1 MGHRA, CDR2 YSYEKL. Deletions cut 0 bases from V and 6 bases from J, with 17 bases between. This CDR3 reads CASSQDWSRGVNGYTF. The CDR3 DNA sequence: TGCGCCAGCAGCCAAGATTGGAGCAGGGGAGTCAATGGCTACACCTTC.

The table lists this clone with a count of one. The chain joins TRBV5-1 to TRBJ1-1, with TRBD1 as a possible D gene (5 bases). Germline V gene lookup returns CDR1 SGHRS and CDR2 YFSETQ. This CDR3 has 14 residues. The ends were cut back, 4 bases at V and 5 bases at J, with 15 bases in the middle. CDR3 nucleotides: TGCGCCAGCAGCCCCGGGAGCTCAGGGACTGAAGCTTTCTTT. It encodes CASSPGSSGTEAFF.

In this sample, this clone turned up once. This rearrangement joins TRBV7-2 to TRBJ2-5, with D maybe TRBD1 (5 bases). Germline V CDR1 and CDR2: SGHTA, FQGNSA. V was trimmed by 4 bases and J by 5 bases, leaving 11 bases between them. This CDR3 has 13 amino acids. CDR3 sequence (DNA): TGTGCCAGCAGCTGGCAGGGTAGGGAGACCCAGTACTTC. Translated: CASSWQGRETQYF.

This CDR3 reads CASEHRGGITGELFF. CDR3 bases: TGTGCCAGCGAGCACAGGGGGGGAATCACCGGGGAGCTGTTTTTT. V is TRBV2 and J is TRBJ2-2, with TRBD1 as a possible D gene (8 bases). CDR3 length equals 15 residues. Germline CDR1 is SNHLY and CDR2 is FYNNEI. The ends were cut back, 8 bases at V and 4 bases at J, with 17 bases in the middle.

Points on this clone: This sample also contains other DNA sequences that code for the same CDR3. This rearrangement joins TRBV7-2 to TRBJ1-5; 8 bases fit TRBD1. The germline CDR1 and CDR2 sequences are SGHTA and FQGNSA. The CDR3 runs 13 residues. V was clipped by 6 bases and J by 4 bases; unmatched bases: 2. CDR3 in amino acids: CASSRQGNQPQHF. The CDR3 region has the DNA TGTGCCAGCAGTAGACAGGGGAATCAGCCCCAGCATTTT.

The chain has TRBV6-2 or TRBV6-3 and TRBJ1-1, with a weak D call TRBD1 (6 bases). The V end lost 2 bases, the J end lost 1 base, and 8 bases lay between the germline ends. Germline V CDR1 and CDR2: MNHEY, SVGEGT. CDR3 size: 14 residues. CDR3 sequence (DNA): TGTGCCAGCAGTTACCAGGGGAGGAACACTGAAGCTTTCTTT. Translating it yields CASSYQGRNTEAFF.

The chain joins TRBV5-1 to TRBJ2-1, with 13 bases aligning to TRBD2. The CDR3 is 14 amino acids. V lost 5 bases to trimming and J lost 9 bases; unmatched junction nucleotides: 5. Germline values: CDR1 SGHRS, CDR2 YFSETQ. The CDR3 region is CASSPGLAGLEQFF. DNA for the CDR3: TGCGCCAGCAGTCCGGGACTAGCGGGGCTTGAGCAGTTCTTC.

The chain employs TRBV5-1 and TRBJ2-1; perhaps TRBD1 as D (5 bases). The CDR3 has 15 residues. V was trimmed by 2 bases and J by 2 bases, leaving 11 bases between them. The germline gives CDR1 SGHRS, CDR2 YFSETQ. The CDR3 DNA sequence: TGCGCCAGCAGCTTCCAGGGTGAGGCCTACAATGAGCAGTTCTTC. It specifies CASSFQGEAYNEQFF.

This chain links TRBV6-5 with TRBJ2-1; the D call may be TRBD1 or TRBD2 (5 bases each). V gave up 6 bases and J gave up 8 bases, with 14 bases separating them. Germline V gene sequence: CDR1 MNHEY, CDR2 SVGAGI. The CDR3 has 13 amino acids. CDR3: CASRFPGSYEQFF. The CDR3 DNA reads TGTGCCAGCAGATTCCCAGGGAGTTATGAGCAGTTCTTC.

The chain recombines TRBV27 with TRBJ1-2; TRBD1 matches 8 bases. The CDR3 spans 14 residues. Per the germline V gene, CDR1 is MNHEY and CDR2 is SMNVEV (reference sequence). The V gene end was trimmed by 4 bases and the J gene end by 2 bases; junction bases not matched to a gene: 3. The CDR3 spells CASSSTGGNYGYTF. The CDR3 DNA reads as TGTGCCAGCAGTTCAACAGGGGGGAACTATGGCTACACCTTC.

This chain links TRBV6-6 with TRBJ1-1; 9 positions agree with TRBD1. Germline V gives CDR1 MNHNY, CDR2 SVGAGI (reference sequence). The V gene end was trimmed by 4 bases and the J gene end by 4 bases; junction bases not matched to a gene: 7. This CDR3 is built from 15 residues. The CDR3 region is CASSSGQGLFTEAFF. The CDR3 DNA reads TGTGCCAGCAGTTCCGGACAGGGGCTATTCACTGAAGCTTTCTTT.

This clone was found once. The chain joins TRBV9 to TRBJ2-5, with unresolved D. The germline V gene has CDR1 SGDLS and CDR2 YYNGEE. Deletions cut 3 bases from V and 1 base from J, with 10 bases between. The CDR3 is 14 amino acids. The CDR3 nucleotides read TGTGCCAGCAGCGACCGGAGCTCCCAAGAGACCCAGTACTTC. It specifies CASSDRSSQETQYF.

This clone occurred once. CDR3 protein: CASTGDRVTDTQYF. The CDR3 DNA reads as TGTGCCAGCACCGGGGACAGGGTCACAGATACGCAGTATTTT. The V call is TRBV2, the J call TRBJ2-3, with TRBD1 matching 9 bases. Unmatched junction bases numbered 4, after V lost 7 bases and J lost 2 bases. CDR1 is SNHLY and CDR2 is FYNNEI in the germline V gene. The CDR3 totals 14 residues.

J is TRBJ1-1 and V is TRBV6-5, with unresolved D. Trimming took off 5 bases at V and 5 bases at J, with 12 bases between the two ends. In germline, CDR1 is MNHEY, CDR2 SVGAGI. CDR3 length: 13 amino acids. The CDR3 reads CASSTGPPTEAFF. As DNA, the CDR3 is TGTGCCAGCAGTACCGGGCCGCCAACTGAAGCTTTCTTT.

This chain links TRBV19 with TRBJ2-2; 7 nucleotides line up with TRBD1. Germline CDR1 is LNHDA and CDR2 is SQIVND (reference sequence). The CDR3 is made up of 16 amino acids. Trimming removed 3 bases from V and 1 base from J; junction bases left unmatched: 5. The CDR3 loop is CASSIIGQVNTGELFF. CDR3 sequence (DNA): TGTGCCAGTAGTATTATTGGACAGGTGAACACCGGGGAGCTGTTTTTT.

This clone appeared a few times. The chain employs TRBV10-1 and TRBJ2-3; D is possibly TRBD1 or TRBD2 (5 bases each). The CDR3 sequence is 13 residues long. CDR1 and CDR2 from the germline V gene are WNHNN and SYGVQD (reference sequence). V lost 4 bases to trimming and J lost 0 bases, with 5 bases between them. Written as DNA, the CDR3 is TGCGCCAGCAGTGGGGACAGCACAGATACGCAGTATTTT. As protein: CASSGDSTDTQYF.

V and J are TRBV20-1 and TRBJ1-2; D unclear. The CDR3 totals 15 residues. Germline V lookup: CDR1 DFQATT, CDR2 SNEGSKA (reference sequence). V gave up 3 bases and J gave up 2 bases, with 16 bases separating them. CDR3 in DNA: TGCAGTGCTAGTCCTTTTTCCCAGGTGAACTATGGCTACACCTTC. Encoded protein: CSASPFSQVNYGYTF.

The chain employs TRBV18 and TRBJ1-2; 8 bases match TRBD1. The CDR3 extends over 15 amino acids. In germline, CDR1 is KGHSH, CDR2 LQKENI. Losses at the gene ends were 6 bases for V and 3 bases for J; bases not matched to a gene: 9. The CDR3 region has the DNA TGTGCCAGCTCCGAGACAGGGGAGGTAGACTATGGCTACACCTTC. It codes for CASSETGEVDYGYTF.

This clone was found once. The chain uses TRBV5-6 and TRBJ2-1, with 7 bases fitting TRBD2. This CDR3 is 12 amino acids long. Germline V gene data show CDR1 as SGHDT and CDR2 as YYEEEE. J lost 7 bases, V lost 7 bases, and 5 bases had no gene match. The CDR3 bases are TGTGCCAGCGGTTGGGGAGGGAATGAGCAGTTCTTC. Protein product: CASGWGGNEQFF.

The rearrangement joins TRBV28 to TRBJ1-4; TRBD1 might be the D (6 bases). The V gene lost 2 bases and the J gene lost 7 bases, with 11 bases spanning the gap. The CDR3 extends over 14 amino acids. In germline, CDR1 is MDHEN, CDR2 SYDVKM. The DNA for the CDR3 is TGTGCCAGCAGTTTACCAGGGGAGAGTGAAAAACTGTTTTTT. It yields the protein CASSLPGESEKLFF.

V usage is TRBV4-1 and J usage is TRBJ2-3; unclear D gene. The CDR3 has 11 residues. Per germline, CDR1 MGHRA and CDR2 YSYEKL. With 6 bases removed from V and 4 bases from J, the gap between germline ends came to 5 bases. The CDR3 coding sequence is TGCGCCAGCAGTCTATCAGATACGCAGTATTTT. It yields the protein CASSLSDTQYF.

This chain links TRBV28 with TRBJ2-2; possibly TRBD1 for D (5 bases). V shed 2 bases and J shed 2 bases, with 6 bases lying between them. Germline lookup yields CDR1 MDHEN and CDR2 SYDVKM. This CDR3 comprises 14 residues. CDR3 nucleotides: TGTGCCAGCAGTTTAGGACACAACACCGGGGAGCTGTTTTTT. The encoded protein is CASSLGHNTGELFF.

CDR3 bases: TGTGCCAGCAGGGACAGCACCCTCTCTGGAAACACCATATATTTT. Its translation: CASRDSTLSGNTIYF. This chain connects TRBV6-5 to TRBJ1-3; tentatively, D is TRBD1 (6 bases). Germline CDR1 and CDR2: MNHEY and SVGAGI. This CDR3 comprises 15 residues. Trimming stripped 6 bases from V and 0 bases from J, with 12 bases between.

CDR3 loop: CASRKERGGREGYNEQFF. The CDR3 DNA reads TGTGCCAGCAGAAAAGAGAGGGGCGGCAGAGAGGGCTACAATGAGCAGTTCTTC. The J gene is TRBJ2-1, the V gene TRBV7-8, with D perhaps being TRBD1 or TRBD2 (5 bases each). The CDR3 length is 18 residues. Germline V gene sequence: CDR1 SGHVS, CDR2 FQNEAQ. Trimming stripped 6 bases from V and 3 bases from J, with 24 bases between.

This clone appeared once. This rearrangement joins TRBV10-2 to TRBJ2-1; TRBD2 matches 7 bases. CDR3 length equals 15 residues. Germline trimming cut 7 bases from V and 0 bases from J; bases unmatched to any gene: 6. Germline V CDR1 and CDR2: WSHSY, SAAADI. CDR3 sequence (DNA): TGCGCCAGCATGGGGGGGAGAATCTCCTACAATGAGCAGTTCTTC. This encodes CASMGGRISYNEQFF.

The V and J genes are TRBV12-2 and TRBJ1-1. TRBV12-2 is a known pseudogene. The CDR3 covers 14 residues. The CDR3 DNA sequence: TGTGCAAGTCGCTTAGAAAGGCGGAACACTGAAGCTTTCTTT. This codes for CASRLERRNTEAFF.

The chain is built from TRBV6-4 and TRBJ2-2, with D maybe TRBD1 (5 bases). Trimming took off 5 bases at V and 5 bases at J, with 9 bases between the two ends. CDR3 size: 13 residues. Germline CDR1 is MRHNA and CDR2 is SNTAGT. Here the CDR3 reads CASSLQETGELFF. The DNA for the CDR3 is TGTGCCAGCAGTCTACAGGAAACCGGGGAGCTGTTTTTT.

The chain carries TRBV6-5 and TRBJ2-3; the D is unclear. Germline CDR1 and CDR2: MNHEY and SVGAGI. V shed 8 bases and J shed 1 base, with 13 bases lying between them. CDR3 size: 14 residues. The CDR3 DNA reads as TGTGCCAGCTGGGCCCAGGTCGGCACAGATACGCAGTATTTT. It is translated as CASWAQVGTDTQYF.